A single sample gave rise to the 20 T cell receptor beta chains below, sequenced in a study of shared clonotypes between healthy human individuals. Repertoires were generated with immunoSEQ multiplex PCR, while TCRdb's copy carries only in-frame clones and drops some. Of about 530,000 clones detected, 90% to 96% appear once; the ten largest clones hold 0.05% to 0.07%. The sample taken for sequencing was naive CD4+ T cells sorted from blood. Subset: CD45RA+ positively selected. Source of these receptors: a woman in her thirties in good health.

This rearrangement joins TRBV14 to TRBJ2-1; 7 nucleotides line up with TRBD2. This CDR3 region has 16 residues. In germline, CDR1 is SGHDN, CDR2 FVKESK. V shed 4 bases and J 1 base; nucleotides not matched to a gene: 7. The CDR3 DNA sequence: TGTGCCAGCAGCCCAGGGTCTAGCGGATCCTACAATGAGCAGTTCTTC. Protein product: CASSPGSSGSYNEQFF.

The J gene is TRBJ2-3, the V gene TRBV28, with 14 nucleotides matching TRBD2. The CDR3 consists of 17 residues. The junction had 2 bases not matched to a gene; V was cut back by 3 bases and J by 0 bases. Germline V gene lookup returns CDR1 MDHEN and CDR2 SYDVKM. Here the CDR3 DNA reads TGTGCCAGCAGTTTGGGACTAGCGGGAGCAAGCACAGATACGCAGTATTTT. The encoded protein is CASSLGLAGASTDTQYF.

V is TRBV10-3 and J is TRBJ2-7; tentatively, D is TRBD2 (6 bases). The V and J ends lost 7 bases and 3 bases respectively, with 16 bases between them. This CDR3 contains 14 residues. Germline-derived CDR1 and CDR2 are ENHRY and SYGVKD. For the CDR3, the DNA is TGTGCCATCAAAGAGAAGGAGGGCCTCTACGAGCAGTACTTC. This sequence encodes CAIKEKEGLYEQYF.

The V call is TRBV18, the J call TRBJ1-3, with D possibly matching TRBD1 (6 bases). The CDR3 is made up of 16 amino acids. Trimming stripped 3 bases from V and 4 bases from J, with 16 bases between. In germline, CDR1 is KGHSH, CDR2 LQKENI. CDR3 in amino acids: CASSPTGLTPGNTIYF. CDR3 sequence (DNA): TGTGCCAGCTCACCTACAGGGCTTACCCCAGGAAACACCATATATTTT.

The chain uses TRBV5-1 and TRBJ1-4; D is unresolved. Germline CDR1 and CDR2: SGHRS and YFSETQ. The CDR3 sequence is 13 residues long. The V gene lost 0 bases and the J gene lost 6 bases, with 6 bases spanning the gap. This CDR3 is CASSLGPDEKLFF. In nucleotides, the CDR3 is TGCGCCAGCAGCTTGGGCCCTGATGAAAAACTGTTTTTT.

The chain carries TRBV4-1 and TRBJ1-2, with TRBD1 matching 7 bases. The CDR3 extends over 15 amino acids. The germline gives CDR1 MGHRA, CDR2 YSYEKL. The trim removed 1 base at V and 7 bases at J, leaving 9 bases unmatched. CDR3 sequence reads: CASSQAGQVFRGYTF. The CDR3 coding sequence is TGCGCCAGCAGCCAAGCAGGACAGGTCTTTCGTGGCTACACCTTC.

This sequence joins TRBV28 and TRBJ2-3; 9 bases fit TRBD2. V gave up 5 bases and J gave up 6 bases; unmatched junction bases: 6. Germline CDR1 and CDR2: MDHEN and SYDVKM. The CDR3 consists of 14 residues. In DNA, the CDR3 is TGTGCCAGCAGTCGGGCGGGAGGGACGGATACGCAGTATTTT. Its translation is CASSRAGGTDTQYF. Looking up the rest from reference TRBV28 and TRBJ2-3 gives the full variable domain: DVKVTQSSRYLVKRTGEKVFLECVQDMDHENMFWYRQDPGLGLRLIYFSYDVKMKEKGDIPEGYSVSREKKERFSLILESASTNQTSMYLCASSRAGGTDTQYFGPGTRLTVL.

This clone was detected a few times. Different DNA sequences within this sample yield the same CDR3. The genes are TRBV30 and TRBJ1-1; D gene unclear. The CDR3 covers 13 residues. CDR1 and CDR2 from the germline V gene are GTSNPN and SVGIG (reference sequence). With 0 bases removed from V and 1 base from J, the gap between germline ends came to 6 bases. CDR3 sequence: CAWSVTPNTEAFF. CDR3 bases: TGTGCCTGGAGTGTTACCCCGAACACTGAAGCTTTCTTT.

This clone was recorded once. V and J are TRBV5-4 and TRBJ1-1; D possibly corresponds to TRBD1 (5 bases). Per germline, CDR1 SGHNT and CDR2 YYREEE (reference sequence). The CDR3 length is 14 residues. Trimming pared 1 base from V and 4 bases from J, leaving 11 bases between. The CDR3 loop reads CASSLQGPGTEAFF. The CDR3 DNA sequence: TGTGCCAGCAGCTTGCAGGGACCCGGCACTGAAGCTTTCTTT.

J is TRBJ1-5 and V is TRBV19, with D perhaps TRBD1 (5 bases). There are 20 residues in the CDR3. The V end lost 6 bases, the J end lost 0 bases, and 27 bases lay between the germline ends. CDR1 LNHDA and CDR2 SQIVND come from the germline V gene (reference sequence). For the CDR3, the DNA is TGTGCCAGTAGCCGAGTTCCTCCGGGACCGACGTTCTATAGCAATCAGCCCCAGCATTTT. Its translation is CASSRVPPGPTFYSNQPQHF. The full variable domain, with the rest looked up from reference TRBV19 and TRBJ1-5, is DGGITQSPKYLFRKEGQNVTLSCEQNLNHDAMYWYRQDPGQGLRLIYYSQIVNDFQKGDIAEGYSVSREKKESFPLTVTSAQKNPTAFYLCASSRVPPGPTFYSNQPQHFGDGTRLSIL.

The gene calls are TRBV9 and TRBJ2-1; tentatively, D is TRBD1 (6 bases). V shed 2 bases and J shed 0 bases, with 9 bases lying between them. The CDR3 length is 15 residues. Looked up from germline, CDR1 is SGDLS and CDR2 is YYNGEE. The CDR3: CASSVRGSSYNEQFF. CDR3 nucleotide sequence: TGTGCCAGCAGCGTTAGGGGGAGCTCCTACAATGAGCAGTTCTTC.

The V call is TRBV28, the J call TRBJ2-7, with D uncertain. The length of the CDR3 is 12 residues. Trimming took 4 bases from V and 1 from J, leaving 5 bases between them. CDR1 is MDHEN and CDR2 is SYDVKM in the germline V gene. CDR3 bases: TGTGCCAGCAGTTCCCAATCCTACGAGCAGTACTTC. Residues: CASSSQSYEQYF.

The chain employs TRBV28 and TRBJ2-7; D remains unclear. V was trimmed by 8 bases and J by 2 bases, leaving 10 bases between them. CDR3 size: 12 residues. Per the germline V gene, CDR1 is MDHEN and CDR2 is SYDVKM. The CDR3 loop reads CASYQTAYEQYF. As DNA, the CDR3 is TGTGCCAGCTACCAGACGGCCTACGAGCAGTACTTC. Together with reference TRBV28 and TRBJ2-7, the CDR3 gives the full variable domain: DVKVTQSSRYLVKRTGEKVFLECVQDMDHENMFWYRQDPGLGLRLIYFSYDVKMKEKGDIPEGYSVSREKKERFSLILESASTNQTSMYLCASYQTAYEQYFGPGTRLTVT.

The chain joins TRBV5-6 to TRBJ2-7; a possible D gene is TRBD1 (5 bases). From germline, CDR1 is SGHDT and CDR2 YYEEEE. The CDR3 totals 13 residues. V dropped 2 bases and J dropped 0 bases, with 6 bases sitting between them. The CDR3 is CASSFQGSYEQYF. The CDR3 nucleotides are TGTGCCAGCAGCTTTCAGGGCTCCTACGAGCAGTACTTC.

This clone was seen once. V gene TRBV9 combines with J gene TRBJ1-3, with D possibly being TRBD1 (5 bases). The CDR3 is 18 residues long. Trimming removed 0 bases at V and 0 bases at J, with 16 bases between. From germline, CDR1 is SGDLS and CDR2 YYNGEE. The CDR3 DNA reads TGTGCCAGCAGCGTAGAGGTGGGGGACGGCCCCTCTGGAAACACCATATATTTT. Protein: CASSVEVGDGPSGNTIYF.

The chain uses TRBV6-1 and TRBJ1-1, with a tentative D call TRBD1 (5 bases). CDR1 is MNHNS, CDR2 SASEGT, per germline. The CDR3 runs 13 residues. Trimming pared 10 bases from V and 10 bases from J, leaving 22 bases between. The CDR3 region has the DNA TGTGCCAACTTTCCTACCACCGTAGGGGCAGCTTTCTTT. This encodes CANFPTTVGAAFF.

This chain uses TRBV9 with TRBJ2-7; D remains ambiguous. Trimming removed 0 bases from V and 3 bases from J, with 10 bases in between. The CDR3 is 14 residues long. The germline CDR1 and CDR2 sequences are SGDLS and YYNGEE. The CDR3 DNA reads as TGTGCCAGCAGCGTAGGTGGCAGAAACTACGAGCAGTACTTC. Its translation is CASSVGGRNYEQYF.

V is TRBV7-6 and J is TRBJ2-7, with unresolved D. The CDR3 runs to 13 residues. Trimming cost V 0 bases and J 3 bases, with 6 bases left between them. Germline CDR1 SGHVS, CDR2 FNYEAQ. The DNA of the CDR3 is TGTGCCAGCAGCTTAGCAGGCGGCTACGAGCAGTACTTC. Translation: CASSLAGGYEQYF.

The chain joins TRBV13 to TRBJ2-1; the D is unclear. Between the trimmed V and J ends, which lost 0 bases and 7 bases, there was a span of 13 bases. Germline V CDR1 and CDR2: PRHDT, FYEKMQ (reference sequence). This CDR3 spans 15 amino acids. The CDR3 DNA follows: TGTGCCAGCAGCTTAGGAACCCACCTAGGGAATGAGCAGTTCTTC. Translated, it gives CASSLGTHLGNEQFF.

The chain carries TRBV6-1 and TRBJ2-6; maybe TRBD1 (6 bases). V lost 8 bases, J lost 4 bases, and 15 bases lay in between. The CDR3 runs to 15 residues. Germline V gene sequence: CDR1 MNHNS, CDR2 SASEGT. CDR3 DNA sequence: TGTGCCAGCGCCGAACAGGGAACGGGGGCCAACGTCCTGACTTTC. Its translation: CASAEQGTGANVLTF.